One sample yielded the 2 T cell receptor beta chains listed below, sequenced in a study of PD-1 blockade in classical Hodgkin lymphoma. Brentuximab vedotin exposure varied among the patients, all of whom had relapsed after autologous stem cell transplantation. Clones were sequenced by immunoSEQ multiplex PCR, and TCRdb holds only the in-frame ones, with some missing. The table includes nearly 55,000 clones, 65% to 85% detected once. Sequencing used peripheral blood mononuclear cells (PBMCs), obtained at baseline. These receptors were obtained from a human donor with classical Hodgkin lymphoma.

The chain recombines TRBV10-3 with TRBJ2-1, with D perhaps TRBD1 (6 bases). This CDR3 has 16 amino acids. CDR1 is ENHRY and CDR2 is SYGVKD in the germline V gene. V was trimmed by 2 bases and J by 7 bases, leaving 18 bases between them. CDR3 sequence: CAISELPGQLINEQFF. Here the CDR3 DNA reads TGTGCCATCAGTGAGCTTCCGGGACAACTGATTAATGAGCAGTTCTTC.

The chain uses TRBV15 and TRBJ2-5, with TRBD2 identical over 10 bases. Germline CDR1 reads LNHNV; CDR2 reads YYDKDF (reference sequence). This CDR3 is 17 amino acids long. J gave up 4 bases and V 0 bases, and 8 bases lay outside the gene matches. Here the CDR3 DNA reads TGTGCCACCAGCAGAGATTTGGCTAGCGGGAGTAGAGAGACCCAGTACTTC. Its protein is CATSRDLASGSRETQYF. The full variable domain, completed using reference TRBV15 and TRBJ2-5, is DAMVIQNPRYQVTQFGKPVTLSCSQTLNHNVMYWYQQKSSQAPKLLFHYYDKDFNNEADTPDNFQSRRPNTSFCFLDIRSPGLGDTAMYLCATSRDLASGSRETQYFGPGTRLLVL.